This TCR beta chain is drawn from a study of T cells in Graves' hyperthyroidism and ophthalmopathy (dated by TCRdb to between 2017 and 2020). About the investigation overall: Peripheral blood was sampled at the time of initial diagnosis, prior to any treatment. A discovery cohort of approximately 100 patients, roughly 45 with Graves' ophthalmopathy and fewer than 65 with stable Graves' hyperthyroidism, was used to find distinguishing TCR V-J signatures. Whether ophthalmopathy could be predicted prospectively was tested in an independent validation cohort made up of roughly 19 hyperthyroidism patients plus 17 patients who later progressed to ophthalmopathy. For training and testing, the 80 to 100 patients in the discovery cohort were randomly divided in a 7:3 ratio. Thyroid tissue and blood T-cell repertoires from roughly 6 Graves' hyperthyroidism patients were also compared in the study. After blood sampling, hyperthyroidism patients were treated with methimazole at a starting dose of 30 mg daily, and ophthalmopathy patients were treated with high-dose intravenous methylprednisolone. The paper reports TCR Vbeta CDR3 sequencing of some 140 peripheral blood samples: approximately 41 ophthalmopathy, some 80 hyperthyroidism and roughly 17 progressor patients. The paper's findings and limits, for the study overall: In cross-validation, a model built on a 13 V-J signature told ophthalmopathy apart from stable hyperthyroidism with under 90% sensitivity and 81% to 82% specificity, and in testing the same model reached 80%/75%. Sample size was not statistically predetermined, and investigators were not blinded to group allocation. In validation, progression to ophthalmopathy was predicted by the model with 70.59% sensitivity and 72.22% specificity, a median of approximately 6.5 months before onset. Most expanded thyroid clonotypes (frequency above 0.001) were also found in blood, which suggests that blood repertoires may mirror thyroid immune responses.

Amplification of TCR beta CDR3 regions was carried out from RNA transcripts. The first round of RT-PCR for the TCR CDR3 was performed with the HTBI primer set and the Qiagen OneStep RT-PCR kit. The libraries were constructed in a second round of multiplex PCR and then size-selected and purified. Libraries were sequenced paired-end with 100 bp reads on an Illumina HiSeq2000. The paper's processing steps were these. SOAPnuke was used to process the raw data, throwing out any read that contained adapters or uncalled bases, had a mean Phred below 15, or lacked an exact constant-primer or identifier match. COPE v1.2.5 was used to merge the high-quality paired reads, and each unique nucleotide sequence was defined as a clonotype. MiTCR v1.1 was used to align clonotypes to the IMGT TRBV, TRBD and TRBJ reference segments. Analysis was restricted to V-J combinations with a frequency above 0.0001, which covered roughly 99% of repertoires. The TCS score was defined as the ratio of F50 (clonal expansion) to E x V (chaos), calculated using BLOSUM62-based TCRdist between CDR3 peptides within each V-J. Welch's t-statistics and random forest reduced roughly 540 V-J features to fewer than 15, which were used in a naive Bayes classifier (R e1071). TCRdb reworked the public reads: Q25 trimming with fastp, MiXCR clone assembly, productive beta chains retained. Records with the same CDR3 protein are collapsed into one entry carrying the most frequent genes and DNA. TCRdb's processing, not the authors' own work, is the source of the V and J calls. For this sample there are a few hundred thousand distinct CDR3 sequences; 14% to 15% appear just once. The ten largest clonotypes hold less than 35% of the sample.

Graves' hyperthyroidism was defined as stable when no progression to ophthalmopathy occurred over 18 months of follow-up. The hyperthyroidism patients were between 18 and 65 years old and newly diagnosed, with a disease duration of less than 2 months. Any patient with an uncontrolled infection, another autoimmune disease, pregnancy or lactation was excluded. Clinical symptoms, serum thyroxine and TRAb, thyroid ultrasound, and orbital computed tomography formed the basis for the diagnoses. PBMCs were separated from 7.5 to 10 ml of fresh peripheral blood using Ficoll-Paque density gradient centrifugation. Total RNA was extracted with Trizol reagent, and quality was checked on an Agilent 2100 Bioanalyzer. CDR1 GTSNPN and CDR2 SVGIG were looked up in the germline V gene (reference sequence). V and J are truncated by 4 bases and 2 bases respectively, leaving an intervening sequence of 12 bases. The CDR3 starts with the cysteine, ends with the phenylalanine, and has 14 residues. Only CDR3 DNA is held: 42 bases, read in frame from base 1.

The table lists this clonotype with many counts. Which antigen it targets is not known. No much larger clonotype is one base removed from it; base qualities were not supplied. The rearranged chain carries TRBV30 and TRBJ2-1, with a tentative D gene TRBD2 over 6 matching bases. The TCR sequence derives from a woman aged 25 to 39 with Graves' hyperthyroidism. The sample was blood. CDR3 reads: CAWNSGAPYNEQFF. The nucleotide sequence reads as follows: TGTGCCTGGAACTCGGGAGCCCCCTACAATGAGCAGTTCTTC.